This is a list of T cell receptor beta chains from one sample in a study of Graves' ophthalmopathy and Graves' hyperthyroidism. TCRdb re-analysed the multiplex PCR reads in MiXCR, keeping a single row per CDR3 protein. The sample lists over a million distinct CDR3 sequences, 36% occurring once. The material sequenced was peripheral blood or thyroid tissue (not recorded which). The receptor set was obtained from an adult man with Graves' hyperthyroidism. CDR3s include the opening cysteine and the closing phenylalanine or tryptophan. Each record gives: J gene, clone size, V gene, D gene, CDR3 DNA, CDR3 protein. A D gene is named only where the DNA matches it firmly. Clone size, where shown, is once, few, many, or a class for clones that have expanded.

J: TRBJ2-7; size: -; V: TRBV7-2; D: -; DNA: TGTGCCAGCAGCTTAGGGACAGCCTCCAACGAGCAGTACTTC; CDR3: CASSLGTASNEQYF
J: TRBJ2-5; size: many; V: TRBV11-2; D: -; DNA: TGTGCCAGCAGCTTATTAACTAGCGCAACAGGGGAGACCCAGTACTTC; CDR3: CASSLLTSATGETQYF
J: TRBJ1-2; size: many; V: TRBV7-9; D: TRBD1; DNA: TGTGCCAGCGGGGGACAGAGGAACTATGGCTACACCTTC; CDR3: CASGGQRNYGYTF
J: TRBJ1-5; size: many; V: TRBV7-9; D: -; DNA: TGTGCCAGCAGCTTTCCCCAGCAGCCCCAGCATTTT; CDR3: CASSFPQQPQHF
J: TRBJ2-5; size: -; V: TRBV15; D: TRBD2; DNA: TGTGCCAGCAGTTTAAGGGGACTACCTCCCGTTGAGACCCGGTACTTC; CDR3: CASSLRGLPPVETRYF
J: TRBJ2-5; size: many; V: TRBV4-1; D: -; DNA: TGCGCCAGCAGCCAAGTTACGCCAGGGTGGACCCAGTACTTC; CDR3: CASSQVTPGWTQYF
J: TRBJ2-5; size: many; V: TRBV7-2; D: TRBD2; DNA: TGTGCCAGCAGCTCCGGGACTAGCGCCCGAGAGCGGGAGACCCAGTACTTC; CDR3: CASSSGTSARERETQYF
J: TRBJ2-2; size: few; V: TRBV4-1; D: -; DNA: TGCGCCAGCAGCCGGGGGGGGGCGGACACCGGGGAGCTGTTTTTT; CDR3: CASSRGGADTGELFF
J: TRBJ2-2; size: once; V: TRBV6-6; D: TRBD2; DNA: TGTGCCAGCAGGAAAAATCTAGCGGGAGGGCCCACCGGGGAGCTGTTTTTT; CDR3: CASRKNLAGGPTGELFF
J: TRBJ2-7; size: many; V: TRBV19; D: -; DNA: TGTGCCAGTTGCCAGGGTAGAGACTACGAGCAGTACTTC; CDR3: CASCQGRDYEQYF
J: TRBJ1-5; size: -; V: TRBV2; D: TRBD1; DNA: TGTGCCAGCAGTGCCCTAGACAGGGTAAATCAGCCCCAGCATTTT; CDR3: CASSALDRVNQPQHF
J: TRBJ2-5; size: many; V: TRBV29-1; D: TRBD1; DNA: TGCAGCGTGAGTTTGACAGGGCAAGAGACCCAGTACTTC; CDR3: CSVSLTGQETQYF
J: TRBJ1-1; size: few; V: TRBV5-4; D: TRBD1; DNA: TGTGCCAGCAGCCCAGGACAGGGTCCGGACACTGAAGCTTTCTTT; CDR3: CASSPGQGPDTEAFF
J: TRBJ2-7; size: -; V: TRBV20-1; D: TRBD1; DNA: TGCAGTGCTAGAAAGACAGGGGCGAGTAACTACGAGCAGTACTTC; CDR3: CSARKTGASNYEQYF
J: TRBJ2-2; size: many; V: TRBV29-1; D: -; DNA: TGCAGCGTTGTGACAGGAGGGGTTGTTGCGGAGCTGTTTTTT; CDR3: CSVVTGGVVAELFF
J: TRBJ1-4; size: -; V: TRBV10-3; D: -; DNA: TGTGCCATCAGTGAGTCGCGGCAGGGAGGTGAAAAACTGTTTTTT; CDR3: CAISESRQGGEKLFF
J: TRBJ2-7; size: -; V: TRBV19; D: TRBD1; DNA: TGTGCCAGTAGTATGGGGACAGACCCCTACGAGCAGCACTTC; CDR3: CASSMGTDPYEQHF
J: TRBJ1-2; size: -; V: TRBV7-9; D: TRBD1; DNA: TGTGCCAGCAGCCCGACAGGGGGCCAGGGCTACACCTTC; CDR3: CASSPTGGQGYTF
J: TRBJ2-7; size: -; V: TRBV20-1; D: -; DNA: TGCAGTGCTGGTGATGGGGGCTTTTACGAGCAGTACTTC; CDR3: CSAGDGGFYEQYF
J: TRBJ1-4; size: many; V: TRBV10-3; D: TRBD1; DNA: TGTGCCACCGGGGACAGACCTAATGAAAAACTGTTTTTT; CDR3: CATGDRPNEKLFF
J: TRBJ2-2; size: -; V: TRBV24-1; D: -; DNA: TGTGCCACCAGTGATCCCGGGACGGTGACGAACACCGGGGAGCTGTTTTTT; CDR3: CATSDPGTVTNTGELFF
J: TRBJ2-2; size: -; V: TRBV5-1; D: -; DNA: TGCGCCAGCAGCTTGGCAGGGGAGCCGTTTTTT; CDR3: CASSLAGEPFF
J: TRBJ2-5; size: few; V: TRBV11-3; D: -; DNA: TGTGCCAGCAGCTTAGGTGATTCGTTTCAAGAGACCCAGTACTTC; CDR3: CASSLGDSFQETQYF
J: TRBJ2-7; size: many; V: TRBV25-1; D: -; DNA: TGTGCCAGCAGTGAAGTCGACAGCTACGAGCAGTACTTC; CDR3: CASSEVDSYEQYF
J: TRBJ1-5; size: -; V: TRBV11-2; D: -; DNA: TGTGCCAGCAGCTTGGGATCGGGACAACACCAGCCCCAGCATTTT; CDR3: CASSLGSGQHQPQHF
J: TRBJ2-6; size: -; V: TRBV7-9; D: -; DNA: TGTGCCAGCAGCTCCTACGGGGGGCGGAGTGCTTTC; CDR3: CASSSYGGRSAF
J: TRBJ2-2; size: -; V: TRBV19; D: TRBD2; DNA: TGTGCCAGTAGTATTGGAGGACTAGCGGAAACCGGGGAGCTGTTTTTT; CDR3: CASSIGGLAETGELFF
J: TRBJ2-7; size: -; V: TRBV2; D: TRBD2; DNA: TGTGCCAGCAGTGAAATTGGACTAGCGGCCCGCTACGAGCAGTACTTC; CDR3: CASSEIGLAARYEQYF
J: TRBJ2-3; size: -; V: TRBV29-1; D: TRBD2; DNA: TGCAGCGTCGGTATAAGCGGGGGGGCAGCAGATACGCAGTATTTT; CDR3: CSVGISGGAADTQYF